The rows below give T cell receptor beta chains drawn from one sample of a study of type 1 regulatory T cells. The antigens for these receptors are not known. TCRdb passed the reads through MiXCR, listing each CDR3 protein once. The repertoire holds around 64,000 distinct CDR3 sequences, with around 20% as singletons. Sequencing used cultured type 1 regulatory T (Tr1) cells, either the whole culture or a sorted fraction (not recorded which). The source of these receptors is a human donor in good health. Both conserved end residues are part of each CDR3. A D gene is named only where the DNA matches it firmly. Part of the rows lack a size; the others show once, few, many or a class for expanded clones.

DNA | CDR3 | V | D | size | J
TGCGCCAGCAGCTTGAGCGGCGGGAGTGTGAGAGATACGCAGTATTTT | CASSLSGGSVRDTQYF | TRBV5-1 | TRBD2 | few | TRBJ2-3
TGTGCCAGCAGCTCTGTAGCGGCGAACACCGGGGAGCTGTTTTTT | CASSSVAANTGELFF | TRBV7-3 | NA | few | TRBJ2-2
TGTGCCAGCAGTTTTAGCTTGGCGACTGAAGCTTTCTTT | CASSFSLATEAFF | TRBV12-3/TRBV12-4 | NA | few | TRBJ1-1
TGTGCCAGCAGTACGGGGGCGGGATTCTACGAGCAGTACTTC | CASSTGAGFYEQYF | TRBV27 | NA | large | TRBJ2-7
TGTGCCAGCAGCTTAATGGATACGCAGTATTTT | CASSLMDTQYF | TRBV7-2 | NA | once | TRBJ2-3
TGTGCCAGCAGTTATAACCTTCGGACCCTAGGAAACAATGAGCAGTTCTTC | CASSYNLRTLGNNEQFF | TRBV6-5 | NA | few | TRBJ2-1
TGTGCCATCAGTGAGTCGAATAGGCTGGATGAGCAGTTCTTC | CAISESNRLDEQFF | TRBV10-3 | NA | large | TRBJ2-1
TGTGCCAGCAGCTTAGTTGAACTAGCTAGGGAGACCCAGTACTTC | CASSLVELARETQYF | TRBV7-2 | NA | few | TRBJ2-5
TGTGCCAGCAGCGCAGGAGCGGGAGGTGGCAATGAGCAGTTCTTC | CASSAGAGGGNEQFF | TRBV3-1 | TRBD2 | few | TRBJ2-1
TGCGCCAGCAGCCAAGCGACCGGCGGCGTGAACACTGAAGCTTTCTTT | CASSQATGGVNTEAFF | TRBV4-3 | NA | many | TRBJ1-1
TGTGCCATCAGGGCAGGGGCATTCACTGAAGCTTTCTTT | CAIRAGAFTEAFF | TRBV10-3 | NA | few | TRBJ1-1
TGTGCCAGCAGATCCGGGACAGGGAATTTCTTC | CASRSGTGNFF | TRBV12-3/TRBV12-4 | TRBD1 | NA | TRBJ2-1
TGTGCCAGCAGCCGAGGCACGGCGGGAGTATCACCAGATACGCAGTATTTT | CASSRGTAGVSPDTQYF | TRBV12-3/TRBV12-4 | TRBD2 | NA | TRBJ2-3
TGTGCCAGCAGCCAACCGGAGAGTAGCAATCAGCCCCAGCATTTT | CASSQPESSNQPQHF | TRBV7-2 | NA | few | TRBJ1-5
TGTGCCAGCAGCCAATTACCTACGGTTCCCAATGAGCAGTTCTTC | CASSQLPTVPNEQFF | TRBV11-3 | NA | NA | TRBJ2-1
TGCAGTGCAACCGGGACGGATACGCAGTATTTT | CSATGTDTQYF | TRBV20-1 | NA | few | TRBJ2-3
TGTGCTAGCAGCAACGGAGAGACCCAGTACTTC | CASSNGETQYF | TRBV7-7 | NA | few | TRBJ2-5
TGTGCCAGCAGCTCCTCCTATGAAAAACTGTTTTTT | CASSSSYEKLFF | TRBV28 | NA | NA | TRBJ1-4
TGTGCCAGCAGCTTACCCGGGACCTACGAGCAGTACTTC | CASSLPGTYEQYF | TRBV7-9 | NA | few | TRBJ2-7
TGCGCCAGCAGCTCGGAAACAGATACGCAGTATTTT | CASSSETDTQYF | TRBV5-1 | NA | NA | TRBJ2-3
TGTGCCAGCAGCAGCCCGGACAGGGATGTCGACGAGCAGTACTTC | CASSSPDRDVDEQYF | TRBV7-9 | TRBD1 | few | TRBJ2-7
TGCAGCGTTGACGGAGGGAACTCCTACAATGAGCAGTTCTTC | CSVDGGNSYNEQFF | TRBV29-1 | NA | few | TRBJ2-1
TGTGCCAGCAGTTCCTCCAGGGGCGAGAGACAGCCCCAGCATTTT | CASSSSRGERQPQHF | TRBV12-3/TRBV12-4 | NA | NA | TRBJ1-5
TGCGCCAGCAGCTTGAGGGAGGACGGGGAGCTGTTTTTT | CASSLREDGELFF | TRBV5-1 | NA | NA | TRBJ2-2
TGTGCCAGCAGTTACCCTAGGGGGGCTCGTCCTATATATGGCTACACCTTC | CASSYPRGARPIYGYTF | TRBV6-6 | NA | few | TRBJ1-2
TGCGCCAGCAGCGTCAGTGGGACCATCCCAGATACGCAGTATTTT | CASSVSGTIPDTQYF | TRBV5-1 | NA | NA | TRBJ2-3
TGTGCCAGCAGTGCAGGGACAGGGACCGGCTACACCTTC | CASSAGTGTGYTF | TRBV6-4 | TRBD1 | few | TRBJ1-2
TGTGCCAGCAGTTTAGACAGGGGGCCGTCCTACAATGAGCAGTTCTTC | CASSLDRGPSYNEQFF | TRBV6-6 | TRBD1 | NA | TRBJ2-1
TGCGCCAGCAGCTTGGAGTACACTGAAGCTTTCTTT | CASSLEYTEAFF | TRBV5-1 | NA | NA | TRBJ1-1
TGTGCCAGCAGCTCCTTCGACTTGGGCACCTACGAGCAGTACTTC | CASSSFDLGTYEQYF | TRBV7-2 | NA | many | TRBJ2-7
TGTGCCAGCAGCAAAGGAGAAAGTCCGGCGAGCCACGAGCAGTACTTC | CASSKGESPASHEQYF | TRBV9 | NA | NA | TRBJ2-7
TGCAGCGTAGAAGAGACAGGGTCGGGTGGCTACACCTTC | CSVEETGSGGYTF | TRBV29-1 | TRBD1 | NA | TRBJ1-2
TGCAGTGCCATCCCCGCCTTACAAGAGACCCAGTACTTC | CSAIPALQETQYF | TRBV20-1 | NA | few | TRBJ2-5
TGTGCCAGCAGACGCAAAACTTGGGACACTGAAGCTTTCTTT | CASRRKTWDTEAFF | TRBV6-5 | NA | medium-sized | TRBJ1-1